The 17 T cell receptor beta chains reported below all come from one sample, sequenced in a study of response to subunit inactivated influenza vaccine. TCRdb reprocessed the RT-PCR reads with MiXCR, giving one entry per CDR3 protein. The sample consists of more than 600,000 distinct CDR3 sequences, approximately 18% of them appearing once. Sequenced material: PBMCs from blood, taken 5 days after vaccination. The receptors were gathered from a man aged 50 to 60 who received an inactivated influenza vaccine.

This clonotype was seen ten or more times. The rearrangement links TRBV25-1 to TRBJ1-1; D is unclear. CDR3 length: 14 amino acids. Germline V CDR1 and CDR2: MGHDK, SYGVNS. V dropped 2 bases and J dropped 0 bases, with 7 bases sitting between them. CDR3: CASSEGGMNTEAFF. CDR3 DNA: TGTGCCAGCAGTGAAGGCGGAATGAACACTGAAGCTTTCTTT.

This clonotype was counted at least ten times. The chain employs TRBV15 and TRBJ2-3, with D possibly matching TRBD2 (6 bases). V lost 1 base and J lost 2, with 13 bases in between. Germline assignment: CDR1 LNHNV and CDR2 YYDKDF (reference sequence). CDR3 size: 16 residues. CDR3 in amino acids: CATSRGLRENTDTQYF. CDR3 DNA: TGTGCCACCAGCAGAGGTCTTCGGGAGAACACAGATACGCAGTATTTT.

The chain uses TRBV15 and TRBJ2-5; D is possibly TRBD2 (6 bases). V was trimmed by 4 bases and J by 1 base, leaving 10 bases between them. The germline gives CDR1 LNHNV, CDR2 YYDKDF (reference sequence). CDR3 size: 14 residues. CDR3 coding DNA: TGTGCCACCAGCACCCGGAGGGGCCAAGAGACCCAGTACTTC. Translated: CATSTRRGQETQYF.

This clonotype was observed a few times. The V gene is TRBV20-1, the J gene TRBJ2-3; tentatively, D is TRBD1 or TRBD2 (5 bases each). The CDR3 length is 15 residues. The germline V and J ends were trimmed by 6 bases and 0 bases, with 16 bases remaining between them. In germline, CDR1 is DFQATT, CDR2 SNEGSKA (reference sequence). The DNA of the CDR3 is TGCAGTGCAATTGGGACGCCGAGGAGCACAGATACGCAGTATTTT. This translates into CSAIGTPRSTDTQYF.

This clonotype was detected a few times. The CDR3 sequence: CATSRVGAEETQYF. CDR3 DNA sequence: TGTGCCACCAGCAGAGTGGGCGCCGAAGAGACCCAGTACTTC. The V call is TRBV15, the J call TRBJ2-5; D is ambiguous. Trimming shortened V by 1 base and J by 3 bases, and 9 bases separated the two germline ends. This CDR3 is 14 amino acids long. Germline CDR1 reads LNHNV; CDR2 reads YYDKDF (reference sequence).

As for this clonotype: This clone may be a read error of a much larger clone one base away. This chain joins TRBV7-2 and TRBJ2-7; TRBD1 might be the D (5 bases). This CDR3 has 13 residues. The V gene lost 3 bases and the J gene lost 5 bases, with 11 bases spanning the gap. Germline V gives CDR1 SGHTA, CDR2 FQGNSA. The CDR3 loop is CASSFLGPDEQYF. The CDR3 DNA reads TGTGCCAGCAGCTTCCTGGGGCCGGACGAGCAGTACTTC.

The gene calls are TRBV27 and TRBJ1-2; no reliable D call. The CDR3 spans 13 residues. CDR1 and CDR2 from the germline V gene are MNHEY and SMNVEV (reference sequence). V was pared by 1 base and J by 7 bases, with 10 bases between. This CDR3 is CASSLLGSGGYTF. CDR3 DNA sequence: TGTGCCAGCAGTTTATTAGGGTCCGGTGGCTACACCTTC.

The gene calls are TRBV20-1 and TRBJ2-1; D might be TRBD2 (7 bases). The CDR3 spans 14 residues. V lost 5 bases and J 5 bases, leaving 16 bases between the germline ends. CDR1 is DFQATT, CDR2 SNEGSKA, per germline (reference sequence). The CDR3 sequence is CSAPQGGGHNEQFF. The CDR3 nucleotides read TGCAGTGCTCCACAGGGCGGGGGCCACAATGAGCAGTTCTTC.

This clonotype was counted at least ten times. The chain carries TRBV27 and TRBJ1-1; D uncertain. CDR3 length equals 15 residues. Germline assignment: CDR1 MNHEY and CDR2 SMNVEV (reference sequence). Trimming took 1 base from V and 2 from J, leaving 11 bases between them. The CDR3 sequence is CASSLYRPHNTEAFF. The CDR3 DNA reads TGTGCCAGCAGTTTATATCGCCCCCACAACACTGAAGCTTTCTTT.

In this sample, this clonotype turned up a few times. The genes are TRBV7-2 and TRBJ2-7, with 7 bases fitting TRBD1. Trimming removed 5 bases from V and 0 bases from J; junction bases left unmatched: 4. CDR3 length: 14 residues. Germline V gives CDR1 SGHTA, CDR2 FQGNSA. CDR3 coding DNA: TGTGCCAGCAGCAGCAGGGGGAACTCCTACGAGCAGTACTTC. Its protein is CASSSRGNSYEQYF.

The CDR3 DNA follows: TGTGCCTGGAGTTCCCTCCGGACAGCGAGAGCCACCGGGGAGCTGTTTTTT. Translated, it gives CAWSSLRTARATGELFF. The rearrangement uses TRBV30 and TRBJ2-2; possible D gene TRBD1, 6 bases. V was cut by 2 bases and J by 4 bases, with 20 bases left in between. Germline V lookup: CDR1 GTSNPN, CDR2 SVGIG (reference sequence). The CDR3 has 17 amino acids. The full variable domain, rest sourced from reference TRBV30 and TRBJ2-2, is SQTIHQWPATLVQPVGSPLSLECTVEGTSNPNLYWYRQAAGRGLQLLFYSVGIGQISSEVPQNLSASRPQDRQFILSSKKLLLSDSGFYLCAWSSLRTARATGELFFGEGSRLTVL.

The chain is built from TRBV9 and TRBJ1-3; 7 positions match TRBD1. Trimming at V came to 6 bases and at J to 4 bases, leaving 4 bases not matched to a gene. Germline CDR1 reads SGDLS; CDR2 reads YYNGEE. This CDR3 region has 13 residues. The CDR3 nucleotides are TGTGCCAGCAAGGGGGCACGGGGAAACACCATATATTTT. The encoded protein is CASKGARGNTIYF.

The chain combines TRBV6-5 with TRBJ2-6; possibly TRBD2 for D (5 bases). CDR1 and CDR2 from the germline V gene are MNHEY and SVGAGI. The CDR3 is made up of 18 amino acids. Deletions cut 3 bases from V and 0 bases from J, with 15 bases between. CDR3 DNA sequence: TGTGCCAGCAGTTATAAGCTTCGGGAAGCCTCTGGGGCCAACGTCCTGACTTTC. This codes for CASSYKLREASGANVLTF.

This chain joins TRBV24-1 and TRBJ2-1, with 7 positions matching TRBD2. Germline trimming cut 3 bases from V and 8 bases from J; bases unmatched to any gene: 9. Germline values: CDR1 KGHDR, CDR2 SFDVKD. The length of the CDR3 is 15 residues. CDR3 DNA: TGTGCCACCAGTGATGGGGGTTTGGGAGGGGATGAGCAGTTCTTC. Its translation is CATSDGGLGGDEQFF.

Only a few counts were recorded for this clonotype. A read error is likely, as this CDR3 ends without the conserved phenylalanine or tryptophan. The chain links TRBV4-3 to TRBJ1-3, with D maybe TRBD1 (6 bases). The CDR3 has 17 residues. Germline V gene sequence: CDR1 LGHNA, CDR2 YSLEER. Between the trimmed V and J ends, which lost 2 bases and 1 base, there was a span of 15 bases. CDR3 nucleotide sequence: TGCGCCAGCAGCCAATCTGTTAGGGGGGCGTCTGGAAACACCATATATCTT. This sequence encodes CASSQSVRGASGNTIYL.

The chain recombines TRBV4-2 with TRBJ2-7; perhaps TRBD1 as D (6 bases). The V gene's germline CDR1 is LGHNA and CDR2 YNFKEQ. CDR3 length: 14 amino acids. V was clipped by 3 bases and J by 5 bases, with 14 bases between them. The CDR3 region is CASSQAGQRDEQYF. The CDR3 DNA follows: TGTGCCAGCAGCCAGGCCGGACAGCGCGACGAGCAGTACTTC.

This clonotype was seen more than once but under ten times. CDR3 nucleotide sequence: TGTGCCAGCAGCTCGCAGCGGGAGGCCGGCACCGGGGAGCTGTTTTTT. Residues: CASSSQREAGTGELFF. This sequence joins TRBV7-6 and TRBJ2-2; 9 bases map to TRBD2. CDR1 is SGHVS, CDR2 FNYEAQ, per germline. This CDR3 has 16 amino acids. J was trimmed by 4 bases and V by 4 bases; bases with no gene match: 7. Full variable domain (outside the CDR3, taken from reference TRBV7-6 and TRBJ2-2): GAGVSQSPRYKVTKRGQDVALRCDPISGHVSLYWYRQALGQGPEFLTYFNYEAQQDKSGLPNDRFSAERPEGSISTLTIQRTEQRDSAMYRCASSSQREAGTGELFFGEGSRLTVL.